This is a list of T cell receptor beta chains from one sample in a study of cytomegalovirus exposure and HLA in healthy donors. Profiling relied on immunoSEQ multiplex PCR, and the TCRdb table lists in-frame clones only, not all of them. The data show 150,000 or so clones, with about 73% seen just once and roughly 1.9% held by the top ten. Sequencing was performed on PBMCs. The receptors here all came from a woman between 55 and 75 years old in good health and CMV-seropositive. The CDR3 runs from the conserved cysteine through the conserved F or W. The order of the fields is clone size, CDR3 length, J gene, D gene, V gene, CDR3 protein, CDR3 DNA. D genes are given only for firm matches. Size is stated for part of the rows, as once, few or many counts, or as a class when the clone is expanded.

clone size: -
CDR3 length: 16
J gene: TRBJ2-6
D gene: -
V gene: TRBV2
CDR3 protein: CASSVGGRSGANVLTF
CDR3 DNA: TGTGCCAGCAGTGTGGGCGGGCGCTCTGGGGCCAACGTCCTGACTTTC

clone size: few
CDR3 length: 15
J gene: TRBJ2-7
D gene: TRBD1
V gene: TRBV5-6
CDR3 protein: CASSLPGQGAREQYF
CDR3 DNA: TGTGCCAGCAGCTTGCCGGGACAGGGGGCTCGGGAGCAGTACTTC

clone size: few
CDR3 length: 16
J gene: TRBJ1-1
D gene: -
V gene: TRBV18
CDR3 protein: CASSARGGEEGTEAFF
CDR3 DNA: TGTGCCAGCTCAGCCCGCGGGGGGGAGGAAGGCACTGAAGCTTTCTTT

clone size: -
CDR3 length: 15
J gene: TRBJ2-7
D gene: TRBD2
V gene: TRBV6-5
CDR3 protein: CASSPGLAGRAEQYF
CDR3 DNA: TGTGCCAGCAGTCCAGGACTAGCGGGAAGAGCCGAGCAGTACTTC

clone size: -
CDR3 length: 14
J gene: TRBJ1-2
D gene: TRBD1
V gene: TRBV28
CDR3 protein: CASSLPRTGGRYTF
CDR3 DNA: TGTGCCAGCAGTCTCCCCCGGACAGGGGGTAGATACACCTTC

clone size: -
CDR3 length: 16
J gene: TRBJ1-1
D gene: -
V gene: TRBV10-3
CDR3 protein: CAISPKGGRGDTEAFF
CDR3 DNA: TGTGCCATCAGTCCCAAAGGCGGTCGCGGGGACACTGAAGCTTTCTTT

clone size: -
CDR3 length: 15
J gene: TRBJ2-5
D gene: -
V gene: TRBV5-1
CDR3 protein: CASSSGGRDQETQYF
CDR3 DNA: TGCGCCAGCAGCTCCGGGGGGCGAGACCAAGAGACCCAGTACTTC

clone size: few
CDR3 length: 15
J gene: TRBJ1-1
D gene: TRBD1
V gene: TRBV6-5
CDR3 protein: CASSLTGGQNTEAFF
CDR3 DNA: TGTGCCAGCAGTCTGACAGGGGGCCAGAACACTGAAGCTTTCTTT

clone size: -
CDR3 length: 13
J gene: TRBJ1-1
D gene: -
V gene: TRBV7-3
CDR3 protein: CASSSMDSREAFF
CDR3 DNA: TGTGCCAGCAGCTCTATGGACAGTAGAGAAGCTTTCTTT

clone size: -
CDR3 length: 14
J gene: TRBJ1-1
D gene: -
V gene: TRBV5-1
CDR3 protein: CASRSDTTGTEAFF
CDR3 DNA: TGCGCCAGCAGATCCGACACCACAGGCACTGAAGCTTTCTTT

clone size: -
CDR3 length: 16
J gene: TRBJ2-2
D gene: -
V gene: TRBV5-1
CDR3 protein: CASSLGSGSFTGELFF
CDR3 DNA: TGCGCCAGCAGCTTGGGGTCAGGGTCTTTCACCGGGGAGCTGTTTTTT

clone size: -
CDR3 length: 16
J gene: TRBJ2-3
D gene: TRBD1
V gene: TRBV15
CDR3 protein: CATSRRTGYATDTQYF
CDR3 DNA: TGTGCCACCAGCAGACGGACAGGGTATGCGACAGATACGCAGTATTTT

clone size: -
CDR3 length: 13
J gene: TRBJ1-5
D gene: -
V gene: TRBV28
CDR3 protein: CASKGGSNQPQHF
CDR3 DNA: TGTGCCAGCAAGGGGGGGAGCAATCAGCCCCAGCATTTT

clone size: -
CDR3 length: 13
J gene: TRBJ2-3
D gene: TRBD2
V gene: TRBV5-1
CDR3 protein: CASRAGSGDTQYF
CDR3 DNA: TGCGCCAGCAGAGCGGGATCAGGAGATACGCAGTATTTT

clone size: -
CDR3 length: 12
J gene: TRBJ1-3
D gene: -
V gene: TRBV10-3
CDR3 protein: CATTDPRNTIYF
CDR3 DNA: TGTGCCACGACAGACCCGCGGAACACCATATATTTT

clone size: -
CDR3 length: 12
J gene: TRBJ1-4
D gene: -
V gene: TRBV30
CDR3 protein: CAPTGSLEKLFF
CDR3 DNA: TGTGCCCCTACCGGGAGCCTTGAAAAACTGTTTTTT

clone size: -
CDR3 length: 13
J gene: TRBJ2-7
D gene: -
V gene: TRBV29-1
CDR3 protein: CSVAVLVSYEQYF
CDR3 DNA: TGCAGCGTTGCGGTTTTGGTTTCCTACGAGCAGTACTTC

clone size: -
CDR3 length: 14
J gene: TRBJ1-1
D gene: -
V gene: TRBV6-6
CDR3 protein: CASSYNQANTEAFF
CDR3 DNA: TGTGCCAGCAGTTACAACCAGGCGAACACTGAAGCTTTCTTT

clone size: -
CDR3 length: 15
J gene: TRBJ2-1
D gene: TRBD1
V gene: TRBV5-1
CDR3 protein: CASSKGQGLRGEQFF
CDR3 DNA: TGCGCCAGCAGCAAGGGACAGGGGCTTAGGGGTGAGCAGTTCTTC

clone size: -
CDR3 length: 13
J gene: TRBJ2-3
D gene: -
V gene: TRBV11-3
CDR3 protein: CASSLDFTDTQYF
CDR3 DNA: TGTGCCAGCAGCTTAGACTTCACAGATACGCAGTATTTT

clone size: -
CDR3 length: 10
J gene: TRBJ1-4
D gene: -
V gene: TRBV6-1
CDR3 protein: CATGEEKLFF
CDR3 DNA: TGTGCCACGGGGGAGGAAAAACTGTTTTTT

clone size: few
CDR3 length: 14
J gene: TRBJ1-1
D gene: -
V gene: TRBV7-8
CDR3 protein: CASSLGPQNTEAFF
CDR3 DNA: TGTGCCAGCAGCTTGGGCCCACAGAACACTGAAGCTTTCTTT

clone size: -
CDR3 length: 17
J gene: TRBJ1-3
D gene: TRBD1
V gene: TRBV28
CDR3 protein: CASSPPRDRAFGNTIYF
CDR3 DNA: TGTGCCAGCAGTCCCCCGAGAGACAGGGCCTTTGGAAACACCATATATTTT

clone size: -
CDR3 length: 15
J gene: TRBJ2-5
D gene: -
V gene: TRBV14
CDR3 protein: CASSQRTALGETQYF
CDR3 DNA: TGTGCCAGCAGCCAAAGGACAGCCTTAGGGGAGACCCAGTACTTC

clone size: -
CDR3 length: 15
J gene: TRBJ2-3
D gene: TRBD2
V gene: TRBV5-1
CDR3 protein: CASSFSGGRTDTQYF
CDR3 DNA: TGCGCCAGCAGCTTTAGCGGGGGTCGCACAGATACGCAGTATTTT

clone size: -
CDR3 length: 15
J gene: TRBJ1-5
D gene: -
V gene: TRBV7-9
CDR3 protein: CASSFEGPGNRPQHF
CDR3 DNA: TGTGCCAGCAGCTTTGAGGGTCCGGGCAATCGGCCCCAGCATTTT

clone size: -
CDR3 length: 14
J gene: TRBJ1-5
D gene: -
V gene: TRBV6-5
CDR3 protein: CASSRGRTDQPQHF
CDR3 DNA: TGTGCCAGCAGTCGAGGGAGAACGGATCAGCCCCAGCATTTT

clone size: -
CDR3 length: 12
J gene: TRBJ2-1
D gene: -
V gene: TRBV7-2
CDR3 protein: CASSLGTGEQFF
CDR3 DNA: TGTGCCAGCAGCTTAGGTACCGGTGAGCAGTTCTTC

clone size: -
CDR3 length: 14
J gene: TRBJ1-1
D gene: -
V gene: TRBV27
CDR3 protein: CASRQTTGNTEAFF
CDR3 DNA: TGTGCCAGCAGGCAAACCACGGGGAACACTGAAGCTTTCTTT

clone size: -
CDR3 length: 15
J gene: TRBJ1-4
D gene: TRBD1
V gene: TRBV18
CDR3 protein: CASSNRDSTNEKLFF
CDR3 DNA: TGTGCCAGCTCCAACCGGGACAGCACTAATGAAAAACTGTTTTTT

clone size: -
CDR3 length: 14
J gene: TRBJ1-2
D gene: -
V gene: TRBV19
CDR3 protein: CASSITQGTYGYTF
CDR3 DNA: TGTGCCAGTAGTATAACCCAGGGTACCTATGGCTACACCTTC

clone size: -
CDR3 length: 14
J gene: TRBJ2-3
D gene: -
V gene: TRBV5-4
CDR3 protein: CASSFRERTDTQYF
CDR3 DNA: TGTGCCAGCAGCTTTCGGGAGCGCACAGATACGCAGTATTTT

clone size: once
CDR3 length: 13
J gene: TRBJ2-3
D gene: TRBD2
V gene: TRBV29-1
CDR3 protein: CSIRTSGTDTQYF
CDR3 DNA: TGCAGTATACGGACTAGCGGCACAGATACGCAGTATTTT

clone size: -
CDR3 length: 14
J gene: TRBJ2-1
D gene: -
V gene: TRBV2
CDR3 protein: CATRSSSRYNEQFF
CDR3 DNA: TGTGCCACGCGTTCCTCTAGCCGCTACAATGAGCAGTTCTTC

clone size: -
CDR3 length: 13
J gene: TRBJ1-2
D gene: -
V gene: TRBV14
CDR3 protein: CASSQGTIEGYTF
CDR3 DNA: TGTGCCAGCAGCCAAGGGACAATTGAAGGCTACACCTTC

clone size: -
CDR3 length: 15
J gene: TRBJ1-3
D gene: TRBD1
V gene: TRBV15
CDR3 protein: CATSSRQGVGNTIYF
CDR3 DNA: TGTGCCACCAGCAGTAGACAGGGTGTTGGAAACACCATATATTTT

clone size: few
CDR3 length: 14
J gene: TRBJ2-2
D gene: -
V gene: TRBV7-9
CDR3 protein: CASSLLVSQGELFF
CDR3 DNA: TGTGCCAGCAGCTTACTAGTGTCACAAGGGGAGCTGTTTTTT

clone size: -
CDR3 length: 18
J gene: TRBJ1-5
D gene: TRBD1
V gene: TRBV27
CDR3 protein: CASSAGQGRNHRNQPQHF
CDR3 DNA: TGTGCCAGCAGTGCAGGACAGGGCCGAAATCACCGCAATCAGCCCCAGCATTTT

clone size: -
CDR3 length: 16
J gene: TRBJ2-1
D gene: TRBD2
V gene: TRBV7-8
CDR3 protein: CASTLTRTSGSDEQFF
CDR3 DNA: TGTGCCAGCACACTTACACGGACTAGCGGGAGCGATGAGCAGTTCTTC

clone size: -
CDR3 length: 13
J gene: TRBJ2-5
D gene: -
V gene: TRBV27
CDR3 protein: CASSRRGQETQYF
CDR3 DNA: TGTGCCAGCAGCCGAAGGGGGCAAGAGACCCAGTACTTC

clone size: -
CDR3 length: 13
J gene: TRBJ1-3
D gene: -
V gene: TRBV19
CDR3 protein: CASSSTGGNTIYF
CDR3 DNA: TGTGCCAGTAGTTCAACAGGGGGAAACACCATATATTTT

clone size: once
CDR3 length: 16
J gene: TRBJ2-7
D gene: -
V gene: TRBV19
CDR3 protein: CASSSNPERPSYEQYF
CDR3 DNA: TGTGCCAGTAGTTCAAACCCCGAGCGGCCCTCCTACGAGCAGTACTTC

clone size: -
CDR3 length: 13
J gene: TRBJ1-2
D gene: -
V gene: TRBV5-6
CDR3 protein: CASSPRVNYGYTF
CDR3 DNA: TGTGCCAGCAGCCCCAGGGTTAACTATGGCTACACCTTC

clone size: -
CDR3 length: 15
J gene: TRBJ2-7
D gene: TRBD1
V gene: TRBV6-1
CDR3 protein: CASSEVGQVSYEQYF
CDR3 DNA: TGTGCCAGCAGTGAAGTAGGACAGGTCTCCTACGAGCAGTACTTC